This T cell receptor (beta chain) is drawn from a study of shared clonotypes between healthy human individuals. Overall study results and limits: Sample collection involved blood only; tissue repertoires are likely different. Depth was large, yet rarefaction showed that sorted-subset sequencing was incomplete.

Every immunoSEQ plate was one replicate of a subset's evenly spread DNA. In the original processing: ImmunoSEQ output held junction-only sequences without quality scores, so filtering differed. Sequenced by immunoSEQ multiplex PCR; TCRdb stores in-frame clones only, minus some. D and trimming were read from the DNA, whereas the V and J calls and clone size are those reported in that table. The profile covers roughly 410,000 clones, with about 96% appearing a single time and around 0.32% taken by the ten largest. The germline CDR1 and CDR2 sequences are MNHNS and SASEGT. Trimming removed 0 bases from V and 3 bases from J, with 15 bases in between. The CDR3 has 16 amino acids. A note on this clone: Its antigen is unidentified.

The clonotype comes from a man aged 25 to 40 in good health. The chain combines TRBV6-1 with TRBJ2-7, with unresolved D. Specimen: memory CD8+ T cells sorted from blood. Subset given: CD45RO+ cells pooled with CCR7-negative TemRA cells. CDR3 region: CASSEALGAPFYEQYF. Here the CDR3 DNA reads TGTGCCAGCAGTGAAGCGCTTGGCGCGCCATTCTACGAGCAGTACTTC.